This T cell receptor (beta chain) is drawn from a study of blood T cell repertoires in COVID-19. In the authors' workflow: From reference gene primer amplification, estimates of nucleated cell counts were derived. Clones were sequenced by immunoSEQ multiplex PCR, and TCRdb holds only the in-frame ones, with some missing. V and J calls and clone size are as listed in that table; D and trimming were resolved from the DNA. In the table there are approximately 300,000 clones, more than 70% of which are singletons. Trimming left V 0 bases short and J 5 bases short, with 7 bases between. The CDR3 is 12 amino acids. Per the germline V gene, CDR1 is GTSNPN and CDR2 is SVGIG (reference sequence).

The gene calls are TRBV30 and TRBJ1-1; a possible D gene is TRBD1 (5 bases). The sequence was collected from a woman between 50 and 59 years old with acute or convalescent COVID-19. What was sequenced was peripheral blood. DNA of the CDR3: TGTGCCTGGAGTGTGGGGCCGACTGAAGCTTTCTTT. Its protein product is CAWSVGPTEAFF.